A selection of T cell receptor beta chains follows, all from one sample in a study of T-cell reconstitution after alpha-beta-depleted transplantation in children. Using its own MiXCR run on the PCR reads, TCRdb lists one record per CDR3 protein. This sample has 120,000 or so distinct CDR3 sequences; 10% to 13% occur once, and the top ten carry around 8.5%. The source material was PBMCs from the stem cell graft donor, sampled from the stem cell graft. These receptors were collected from a human donor who donated a stem cell graft to a child with acute lymphoblastic leukemia. Both conserved end residues are part of each CDR3. A D gene is named only where the DNA matches it firmly. Clone size is not always given. Where it is, it says once, few, many or a class for expanded clones.

TRBV15	TRBJ2-1	TRBD2	many	TGTGCCACCAGCACCCGCGGAGCGGGAGGGGGCAATGAGCAGTTCTTC	CATSTRGAGGGNEQFF
TRBV6-2/TRBV6-3	TRBJ1-4	.	many	TGTGCCAGCAGTTACGCCCCGCAGTCCAAGAAACTGTTTTTT	CASSYAPQSKKLFF
TRBV7-2	TRBJ1-2	TRBD1	few	TGTGCCAGCAGCCATACCGGGACAGGGTATGGCTACACCTTC	CASSHTGTGYGYTF
TRBV20-1	TRBJ1-2	TRBD1	many	TGCAGTGCTAGAGATCGGGACAGGGAACGGGGCTATGGCTACACCTTC	CSARDRDRERGYGYTF
TRBV7-2	TRBJ2-3	.	many	TGTGCCAGCAGCTTAGAGCAGGACCAACTGGGGGATACGCAGTATTTT	CASSLEQDQLGDTQYF
TRBV12-3/TRBV12-4	TRBJ2-3	.	many	TGTGCGTCGGCTATATTAGTGCGGGGAGATACGCAGTATTTT	CASAILVRGDTQYF
TRBV18	TRBJ2-7	.	many	TGTGCCAGCTCACCACAGAGCTACGAGCAGTACTTC	CASSPQSYEQYF
TRBV9	TRBJ2-1	TRBD2	many	TGTGCCAGCAGCGCCGGGACTAGCGGGATCAATGAGCAGTTCTTC	CASSAGTSGINEQFF
TRBV7-9	TRBJ2-5	TRBD2	many	TGTGCCAGCAGCACCCGCAACGGGAGGCCCCCGAAGTACTTC	CASSTRNGRPPKYF
TRBV12-3/TRBV12-4	TRBJ1-1	TRBD1	many	TGTGCCAGCAGTATTAGTCGGATCCGGGACAGGGAAGCTTTCTTT	CASSISRIRDREAFF
TRBV29-1	TRBJ1-1	.	many	TGCAGCGTTGGCAGGGGGAACACTGAAGCTTTCTTT	CSVGRGNTEAFF
TRBV27	TRBJ2-1	.	many	TGTGCCAGCAGTAGAAGGGCAGGGGAAGGCAATGAGCAGTTCTTC	CASSRRAGEGNEQFF
TRBV6-5	TRBJ1-3	TRBD1	many	TGTGCCAGCCGATCAGACAGGGATGGAAACACCATATATTTT	CASRSDRDGNTIYF
TRBV6-1	TRBJ2-7	TRBD1	few	TGTGCCAGCAAGGGAGGACAGGGGGCGAGAGAGCAGTACTTC	CASKGGQGAREQYF
TRBV12-3/TRBV12-4	TRBJ2-3	.	many	TGTGCCAGCAGTTTAGAACTAGGCGGAGGGTATTTT	CASSLELGGGYF
TRBV20-1	TRBJ1-4	.	many	TGCAGTGCTCCGGAGCAGTCGGAAAAACTGTTTTTT	CSAPEQSEKLFF
TRBV5-1	TRBJ2-7	.	many	TGCGCCAGCAGCTTGACCGGTACCTACGAGCAGTACTTC	CASSLTGTYEQYF
TRBV29-1	TRBJ1-2	.	many	TGCAGCGTTGAAGATCGCGACAGATTAGGCTACACCTTC	CSVEDRDRLGYTF
TRBV5-1	TRBJ2-1	TRBD2	many	TGCGCCAGCAGCTTAGAGGGACTAGCGGGGGTCAATGAGCAGTTCTTC	CASSLEGLAGVNEQFF
TRBV10-2	TRBJ2-3	.	many	TGCGCCAGCAGTGAACAGAAGACTAGCACAGATACGCAGTATTTT	CASSEQKTSTDTQYF
TRBV7-3	TRBJ2-1	.	few	TGTGCCAGCAGCATGGGTCTTGGAGATGAGCAGTTCTTC	CASSMGLGDEQFF
TRBV7-9	TRBJ2-5	TRBD1	many	TGTGCCAGCAGCTTAGGTCCAGGGGGAGAGACCCAGTACTTC	CASSLGPGGETQYF
TRBV20-1	TRBJ2-7	TRBD1	many	TGCAGTGCTAGACCCGAGGGGGCGGTGAACGAGCAGTACTTC	CSARPEGAVNEQYF
TRBV6-1	TRBJ2-2	.	many	TGTGCCAGCTGTGCAGACAGGCGCCACACCGGGGAGCTGTTTTTT	CASCADRRHTGELFF
TRBV5-1	TRBJ2-2	.	many	TGCGCCAGCAGCTCGGGTGGTAAAACCGGGGAGCTGTTTTTT	CASSSGGKTGELFF
TRBV29-1	TRBJ2-2	.	many	TGCAGCGCCGGGCCGGAGACCGGGGAGCTGTTTTTT	CSAGPETGELFF
TRBV12-3/TRBV12-4	TRBJ1-4	TRBD1	many	TGTGCCAGCAGTAGGGGGACAGGGGACAATGAAAAACTGTTTTTT	CASSRGTGDNEKLFF
TRBV27	TRBJ2-7	.	many	TGTGCCAGCAGTTCACCCTTAAGCTCCTACGAGCAGTACTTC	CASSSPLSSYEQYF
TRBV6-1	TRBJ1-5	.	many	TGTGCCAGCAGGGACAGTTCGGGTAGCAATCAGCCCCAGCATTTT	CASRDSSGSNQPQHF
TRBV19	TRBJ1-1	.	.	TGTGCCAGTATCGCGGATACGACCGGCACTGAAGCTTTCTTT	CASIADTTGTEAFF
TRBV12-3/TRBV12-4	TRBJ2-3	TRBD2	many	TGTGCCAGCAGTTCCATTACTAGCGGGAGTCACCCACGGCGCACAGATACGCAGTATTTT	CASSSITSGSHPRRTDTQYF
TRBV27	TRBJ2-1	.	many	TGTGCCAGCAGTAGGGGGGGAAACTACAATGAGCAGTTCTTC	CASSRGGNYNEQFF
TRBV7-8	TRBJ1-1	.	many	TGTGCCAGCAGCTTAACGTTGGGAACTGAAGCTTTCTTT	CASSLTLGTEAFF
TRBV7-2	TRBJ2-6	TRBD1	many	TGTGCCAGCAGCTTATCTAGGACAGGGGGCGCGAGAACTTTC	CASSLSRTGGARTF
TRBV7-6	TRBJ2-5	.	many	TGTGCCAGTAAACTAGAAGGAGAGACCCAGTACTTC	CASKLEGETQYF
TRBV10-3	TRBJ1-5	.	many	TGTGCCATCAGTGAAGGGGGTATGGCCAATCAGCCCCAGCATTTT	CAISEGGMANQPQHF
TRBV10-1	TRBJ1-1	.	.	TGCGCCAGCAGTGAGTCGATGGGCACTGAAGCTTTCTTT	CASSESMGTEAFF
TRBV6-4	TRBJ2-1	TRBD2	.	TGTGCCAGCAGTGACGGGGCGGGAGCCTACAATGAGCAGTTCTTC	CASSDGAGAYNEQFF
TRBV19	TRBJ2-2	.	many	TGTGCCAGTAGCCACTCGGGGGAGTGGACCGGGGAGCTGTTTTTT	CASSHSGEWTGELFF
TRBV5-1	TRBJ1-2	TRBD1	many	TGCGCCAGCAGCTCCCGATCGACAGGGTCTAACTATGGCTACACCTTC	CASSSRSTGSNYGYTF
TRBV20-1	TRBJ2-3	.	many	TGCAGTGCTGGGTCTTCAGCGGGCGCCTTTAGCACAGATACGCAGTATTTT	CSAGSSAGAFSTDTQYF
TRBV9	TRBJ2-3	.	many	TGTGCCAGCAGCGAGGCCCGACTCTCCACAGATACGCAGTATTTT	CASSEARLSTDTQYF
TRBV20-1	TRBJ2-5	.	many	TGCAGTGCTAGAGCCCCTACAGCCGGAGAGACCCAGTACTTC	CSARAPTAGETQYF